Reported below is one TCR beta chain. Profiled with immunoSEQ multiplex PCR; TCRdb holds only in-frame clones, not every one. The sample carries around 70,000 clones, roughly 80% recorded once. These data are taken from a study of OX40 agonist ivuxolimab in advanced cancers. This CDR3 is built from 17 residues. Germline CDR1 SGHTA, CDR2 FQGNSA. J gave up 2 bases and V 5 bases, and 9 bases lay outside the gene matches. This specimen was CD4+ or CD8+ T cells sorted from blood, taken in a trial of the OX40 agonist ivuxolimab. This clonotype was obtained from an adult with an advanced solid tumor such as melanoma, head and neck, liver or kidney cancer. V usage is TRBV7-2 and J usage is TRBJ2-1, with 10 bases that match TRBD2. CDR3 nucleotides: TGTGCCAGCAGCCTCCACCTTGGGACTAGCGCCTACAATGAGCAGTTCTTC. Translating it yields CASSLHLGTSAYNEQFF.